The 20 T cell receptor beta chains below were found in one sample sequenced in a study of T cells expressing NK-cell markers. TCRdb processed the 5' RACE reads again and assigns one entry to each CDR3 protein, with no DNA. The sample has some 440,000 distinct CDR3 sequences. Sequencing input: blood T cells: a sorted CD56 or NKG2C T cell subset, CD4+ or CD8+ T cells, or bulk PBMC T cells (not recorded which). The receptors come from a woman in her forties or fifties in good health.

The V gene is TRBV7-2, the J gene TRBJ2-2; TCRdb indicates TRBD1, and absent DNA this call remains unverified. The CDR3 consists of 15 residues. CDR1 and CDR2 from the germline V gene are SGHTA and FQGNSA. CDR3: CASSLSVSRAGELFF.

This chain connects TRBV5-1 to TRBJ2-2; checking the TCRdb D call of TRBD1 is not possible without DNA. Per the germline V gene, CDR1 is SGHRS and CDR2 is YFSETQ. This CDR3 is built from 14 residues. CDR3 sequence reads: CASDPQNGRGELFF.

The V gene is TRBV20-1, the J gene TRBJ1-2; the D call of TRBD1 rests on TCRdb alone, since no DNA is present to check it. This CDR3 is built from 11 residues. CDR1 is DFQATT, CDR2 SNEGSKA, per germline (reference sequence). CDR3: CSVKQGGGYTF.

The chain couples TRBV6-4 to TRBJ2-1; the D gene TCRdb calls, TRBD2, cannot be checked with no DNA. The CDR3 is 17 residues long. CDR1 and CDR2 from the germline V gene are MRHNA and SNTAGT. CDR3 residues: CASSDSPWGGLGNEQFF.

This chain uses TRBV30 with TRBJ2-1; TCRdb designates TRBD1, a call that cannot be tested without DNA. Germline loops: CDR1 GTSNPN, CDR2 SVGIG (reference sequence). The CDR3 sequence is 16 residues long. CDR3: CAWSAAWAGQYNEQFF. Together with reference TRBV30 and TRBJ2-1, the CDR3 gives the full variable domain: SQTIHQWPATLVQPVGSPLSLECTVEGTSNPNLYWYRQAAGRGLQLLFYSVGIGQISSEVPQNLSASRPQDRQFILSSKKLLLSDSGFYLCAWSAAWAGQYNEQFFGPGTRLTVL.

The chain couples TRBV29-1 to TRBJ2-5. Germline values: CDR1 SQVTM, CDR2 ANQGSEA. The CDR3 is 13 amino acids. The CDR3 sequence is CSVLEAPGETQYF.

The CDR3 sequence: CASSFGRRAGELFF. The V call is TRBV5-6, the J call TRBJ2-2; the D gene TCRdb calls, TRBD2, cannot be checked with no DNA. There are 14 residues in the CDR3. CDR1 and CDR2 (germline): SGHDT, YYEEEE.

CDR3 amino acids: CASSESGRDEQYF. The V call is TRBV10-1, the J call TRBJ2-7. Germline CDR1 reads WNHNN; CDR2 reads SYGVQD (reference sequence). The CDR3 extends over 13 amino acids.

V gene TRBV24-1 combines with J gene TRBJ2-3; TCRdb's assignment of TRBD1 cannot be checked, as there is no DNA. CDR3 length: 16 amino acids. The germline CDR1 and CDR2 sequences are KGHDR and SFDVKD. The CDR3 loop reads CATSDFGGLATDTQYF.

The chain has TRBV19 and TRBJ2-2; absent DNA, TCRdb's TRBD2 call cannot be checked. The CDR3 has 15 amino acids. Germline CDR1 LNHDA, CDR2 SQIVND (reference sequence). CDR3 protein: CASSKLAGGAGELFF.

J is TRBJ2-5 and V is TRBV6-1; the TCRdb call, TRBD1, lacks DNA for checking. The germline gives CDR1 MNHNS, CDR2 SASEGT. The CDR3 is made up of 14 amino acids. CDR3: CASSDGGGEETQYF.

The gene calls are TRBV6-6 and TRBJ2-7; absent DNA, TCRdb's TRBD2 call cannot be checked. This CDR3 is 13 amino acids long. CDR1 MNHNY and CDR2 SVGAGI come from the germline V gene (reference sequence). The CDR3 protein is CASSNAGNYEQYF.

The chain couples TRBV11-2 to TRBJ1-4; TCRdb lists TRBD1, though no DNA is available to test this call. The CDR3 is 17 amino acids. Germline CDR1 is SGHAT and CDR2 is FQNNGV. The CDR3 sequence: CASSHAPQGKNTEKLFF.

CDR3 sequence reads: CASSHFWGSSYNEQFF. This chain uses TRBV13 with TRBJ2-1. This CDR3 has 16 residues. Per the germline V gene, CDR1 is PRHDT and CDR2 is FYEKMQ (reference sequence).

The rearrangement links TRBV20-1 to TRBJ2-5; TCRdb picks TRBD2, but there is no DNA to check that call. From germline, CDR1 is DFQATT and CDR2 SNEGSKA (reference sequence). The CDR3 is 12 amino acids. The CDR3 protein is CTLGLARETQYF.

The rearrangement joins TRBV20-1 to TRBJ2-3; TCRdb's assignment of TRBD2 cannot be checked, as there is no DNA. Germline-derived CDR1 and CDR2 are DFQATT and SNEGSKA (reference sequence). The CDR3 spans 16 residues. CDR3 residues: CSARDLAGAGADTQYF.

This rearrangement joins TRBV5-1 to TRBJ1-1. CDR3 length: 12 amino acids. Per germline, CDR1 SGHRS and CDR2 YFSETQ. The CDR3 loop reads CASSLDSLQAFF.

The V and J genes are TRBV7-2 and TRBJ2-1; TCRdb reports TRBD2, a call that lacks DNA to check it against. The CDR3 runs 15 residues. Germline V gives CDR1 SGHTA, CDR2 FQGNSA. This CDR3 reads CASSLYAGGSNEQFF.

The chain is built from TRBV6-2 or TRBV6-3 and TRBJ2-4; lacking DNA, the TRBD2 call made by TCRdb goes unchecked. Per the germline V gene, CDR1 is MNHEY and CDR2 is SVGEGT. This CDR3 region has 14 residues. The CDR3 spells CASRPSAGTGERYF.

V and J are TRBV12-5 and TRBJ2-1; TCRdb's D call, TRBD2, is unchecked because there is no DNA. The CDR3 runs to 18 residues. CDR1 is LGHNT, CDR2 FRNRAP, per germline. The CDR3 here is CASGFTLGASGTRYEQFF.